This T cell receptor (beta chain) was observed in a study of blood T cell repertoires in COVID-19. Study in general: Acute and convalescent COVID-19 samples came from the United States, Italy and Spain. Sources were T cells, B-cell-depleted T cells, or PBMCs; the material itself was cDNA or gDNA.

Per the original data handling: Amplification with reference gene primers provided the estimates of nucleated cell counts. The method was immunoSEQ multiplex PCR; TCRdb's version includes in-frame clones alone and lacks a portion of them. The V and J calls and clone size were taken over from that table, and D and trimming were inferred from the DNA. This table holds around 170,000 clones, about 85% found once. This clone was seen once. Germline V gives CDR1 MDHEN, CDR2 SYDVKM. The CDR3 consists of 15 residues. V lost 6 bases and J lost 8; bases outside the gene matches: 12. The chain joins TRBV28 to TRBJ1-2; 10 nucleotides line up with TRBD1. Sequencing input: peripheral blood. This receptor was obtained from a woman aged 25 to 39 with active or convalescent COVID-19. CDR3 loop: CASSQTGGPFWGYTF. CDR3 sequence (DNA): TGTGCCAGCAGCCAGACAGGGGGCCCCTTTTGGGGCTACACCTTC.